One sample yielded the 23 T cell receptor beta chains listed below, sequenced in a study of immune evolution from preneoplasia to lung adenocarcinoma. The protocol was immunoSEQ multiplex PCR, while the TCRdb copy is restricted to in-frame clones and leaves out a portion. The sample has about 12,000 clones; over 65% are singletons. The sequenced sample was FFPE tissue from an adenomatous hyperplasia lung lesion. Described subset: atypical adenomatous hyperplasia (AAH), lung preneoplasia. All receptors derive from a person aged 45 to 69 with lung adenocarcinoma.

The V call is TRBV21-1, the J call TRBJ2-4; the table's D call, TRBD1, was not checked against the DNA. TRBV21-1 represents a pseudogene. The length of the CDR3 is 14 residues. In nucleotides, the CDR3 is TGTGCCAGCAGCAAAGGCGTCCAGGGAAACATTCAGTACTTC. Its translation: CASSKGVQGNIQYF.

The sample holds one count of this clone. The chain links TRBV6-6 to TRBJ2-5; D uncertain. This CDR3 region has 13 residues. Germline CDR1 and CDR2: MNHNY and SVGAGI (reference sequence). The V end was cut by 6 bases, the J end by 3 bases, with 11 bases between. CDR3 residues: CASSPRQKETQYF. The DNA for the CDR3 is TGTGCCAGCAGCCCTCGACAAAAAGAGACCCAGTACTTC.

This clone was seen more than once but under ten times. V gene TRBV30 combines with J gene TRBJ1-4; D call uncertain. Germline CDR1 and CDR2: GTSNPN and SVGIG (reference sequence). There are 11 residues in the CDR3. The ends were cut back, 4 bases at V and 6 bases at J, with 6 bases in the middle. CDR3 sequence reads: CAWKVYEKLFF. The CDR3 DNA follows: TGTGCCTGGAAGGTGTATGAAAAACTGTTTTTT.

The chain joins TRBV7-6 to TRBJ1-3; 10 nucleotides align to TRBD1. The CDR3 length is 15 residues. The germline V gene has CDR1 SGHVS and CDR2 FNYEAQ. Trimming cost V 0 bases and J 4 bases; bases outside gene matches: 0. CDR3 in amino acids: CASSLATGGGNTIYF. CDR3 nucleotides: TGTGCCAGCAGCTTAGCGACAGGGGGCGGAAACACCATATATTTT.

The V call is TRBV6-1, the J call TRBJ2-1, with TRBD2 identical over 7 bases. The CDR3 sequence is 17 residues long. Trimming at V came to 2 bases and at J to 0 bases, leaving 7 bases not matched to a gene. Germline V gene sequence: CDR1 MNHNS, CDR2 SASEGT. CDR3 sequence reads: CASSESILATSYNEQFF. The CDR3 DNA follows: TGTGCCAGCAGTGAATCGATACTAGCGACCTCCTACAATGAGCAGTTCTTC.

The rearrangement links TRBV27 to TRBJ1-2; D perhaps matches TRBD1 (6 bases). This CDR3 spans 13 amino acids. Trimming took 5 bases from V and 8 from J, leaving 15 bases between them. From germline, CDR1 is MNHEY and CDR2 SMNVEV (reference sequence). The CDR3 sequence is CASSLDRLGGYTF. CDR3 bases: TGTGCCAGCAGTCTTGACAGGTTAGGAGGCTACACCTTC.

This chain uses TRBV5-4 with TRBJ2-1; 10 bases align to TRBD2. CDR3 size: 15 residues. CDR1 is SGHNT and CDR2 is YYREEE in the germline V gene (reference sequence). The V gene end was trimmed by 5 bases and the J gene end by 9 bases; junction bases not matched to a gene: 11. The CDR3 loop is CASSSPSGSFSEQFF. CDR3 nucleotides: TGTGCCAGCAGTTCCCCTAGCGGGAGCTTCAGTGAGCAGTTCTTC.

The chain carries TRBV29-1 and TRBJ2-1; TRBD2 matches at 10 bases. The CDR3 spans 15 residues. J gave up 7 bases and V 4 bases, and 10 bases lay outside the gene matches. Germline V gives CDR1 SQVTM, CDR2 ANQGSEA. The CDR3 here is CSVGGLASQGNEQFF. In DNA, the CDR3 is TGCAGCGTTGGGGGACTAGCGAGTCAGGGGAATGAGCAGTTCTTC.

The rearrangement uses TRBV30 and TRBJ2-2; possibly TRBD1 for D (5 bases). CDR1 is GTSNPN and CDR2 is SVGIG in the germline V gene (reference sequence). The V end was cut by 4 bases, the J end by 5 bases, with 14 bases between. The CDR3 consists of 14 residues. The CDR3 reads CAWTRDTGTGELFF. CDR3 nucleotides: TGTGCCTGGACTAGAGATACAGGAACCGGGGAGCTGTTTTTT.

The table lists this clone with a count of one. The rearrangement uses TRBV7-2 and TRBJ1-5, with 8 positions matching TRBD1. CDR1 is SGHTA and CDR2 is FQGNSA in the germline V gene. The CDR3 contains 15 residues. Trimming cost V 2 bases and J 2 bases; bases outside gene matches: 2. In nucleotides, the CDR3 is TGTGCCAGCAGCTTAAAGACAGGGGGCAATCAGCCCCAGCATTTT. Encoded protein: CASSLKTGGNQPQHF.

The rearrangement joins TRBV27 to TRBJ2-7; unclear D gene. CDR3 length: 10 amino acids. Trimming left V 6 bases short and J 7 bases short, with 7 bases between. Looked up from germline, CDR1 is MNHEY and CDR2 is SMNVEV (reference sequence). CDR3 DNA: TGTGCCAGCAGCGGAACTGAGCAGTACTTC. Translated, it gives CASSGTEQYF.

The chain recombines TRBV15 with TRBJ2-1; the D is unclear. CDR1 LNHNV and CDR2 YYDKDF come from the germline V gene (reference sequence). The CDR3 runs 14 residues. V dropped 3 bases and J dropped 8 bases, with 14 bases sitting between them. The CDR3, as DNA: TGTGCCACCAGCAGCCTCCAATCGACCGATGAGCAGTTCTTC. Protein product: CATSSLQSTDEQFF.

Written as DNA, the CDR3 is TGTGCCACCCTTGGGGCGAGCAATCAGCCCCAGCATTTT. Protein: CATLGASNQPQHF. This chain uses TRBV6-1 with TRBJ1-5, with D perhaps TRBD1 (5 bases). Trimming took 10 bases from V and 1 from J, leaving 11 bases between them. CDR1 is MNHNS, CDR2 SASEGT, per germline. The CDR3 contains 13 residues.

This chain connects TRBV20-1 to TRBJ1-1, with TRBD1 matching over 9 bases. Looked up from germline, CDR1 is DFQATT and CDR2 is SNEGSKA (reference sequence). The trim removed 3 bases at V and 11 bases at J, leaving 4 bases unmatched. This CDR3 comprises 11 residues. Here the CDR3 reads CSARWDRAAFF. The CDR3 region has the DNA TGCAGTGCTAGGTGGGACAGGGCGGCTTTCTTT.

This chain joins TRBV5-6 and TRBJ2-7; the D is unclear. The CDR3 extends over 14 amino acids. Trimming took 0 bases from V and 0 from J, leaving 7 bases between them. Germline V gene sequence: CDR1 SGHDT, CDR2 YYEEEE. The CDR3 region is CASSLGRYSYEQYF. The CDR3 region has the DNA TGTGCCAGCAGCTTGGGGCGATACTCCTACGAGCAGTACTTC.

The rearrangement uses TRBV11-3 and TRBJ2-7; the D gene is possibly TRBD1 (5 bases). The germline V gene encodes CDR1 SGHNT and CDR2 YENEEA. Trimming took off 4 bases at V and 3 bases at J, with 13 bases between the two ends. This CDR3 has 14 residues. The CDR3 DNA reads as TGTGCCAGCAGCTCAGCTGCAGGGAACTACGAGCAGTACTTC. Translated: CASSSAAGNYEQYF.

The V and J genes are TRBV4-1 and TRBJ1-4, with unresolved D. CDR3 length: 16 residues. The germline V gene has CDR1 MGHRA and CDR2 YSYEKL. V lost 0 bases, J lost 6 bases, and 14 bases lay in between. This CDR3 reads CASSQDARRVDEKLFF. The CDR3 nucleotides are TGCGCCAGCAGCCAAGATGCGCGAAGGGTAGATGAAAAACTGTTTTTT.

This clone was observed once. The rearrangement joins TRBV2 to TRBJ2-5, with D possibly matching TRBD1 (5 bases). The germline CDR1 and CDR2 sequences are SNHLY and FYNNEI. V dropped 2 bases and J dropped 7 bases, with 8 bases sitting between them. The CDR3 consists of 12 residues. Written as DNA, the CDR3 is TGTGCCAGCAGTGAAATAGGGGCGACCCAGTACTTC. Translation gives CASSEIGATQYF.

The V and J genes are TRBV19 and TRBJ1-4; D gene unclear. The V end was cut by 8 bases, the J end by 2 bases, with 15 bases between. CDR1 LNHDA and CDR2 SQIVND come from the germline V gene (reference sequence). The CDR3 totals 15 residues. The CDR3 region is CASQGWALTNEKLFF. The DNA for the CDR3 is TGTGCCAGTCAAGGATGGGCGCTTACTAATGAAAAACTGTTTTTT.

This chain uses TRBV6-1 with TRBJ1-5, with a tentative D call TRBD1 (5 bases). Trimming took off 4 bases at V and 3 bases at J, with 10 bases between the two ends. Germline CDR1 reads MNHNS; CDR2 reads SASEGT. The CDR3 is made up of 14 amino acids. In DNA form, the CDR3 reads TGTGCCAGCAGTGGCACAGGAGTCAATCAGCCCCAGCATTTT. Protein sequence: CASSGTGVNQPQHF.

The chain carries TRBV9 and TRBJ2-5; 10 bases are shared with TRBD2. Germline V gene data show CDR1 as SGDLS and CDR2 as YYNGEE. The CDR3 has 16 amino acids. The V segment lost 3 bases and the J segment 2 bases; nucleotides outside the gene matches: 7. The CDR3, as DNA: TGTGCCAGCAGCGGTTCTAGCGGGAGTTTACAAGAGACCCAGTACTTC. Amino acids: CASSGSSGSLQETQYF. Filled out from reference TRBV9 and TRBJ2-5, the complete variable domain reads DSGVTQTPKHLITATGQRVTLRCSPRSGDLSVYWYQQSLDQGLQFLIQYYNGEERAKGNILERFSAQQFPDLHSELNLSSLELGDSALYFCASSGSSGSLQETQYFGPGTRLLVL.

The CDR3 nucleotides are TGCGCCAGCAGCATCTCGACAGCCACCTACGAGCAGTACTTC. It is translated as CASSISTATYEQYF. The chain joins TRBV5-1 to TRBJ2-7; tentative D call: TRBD1 (5 bases). In germline, CDR1 is SGHRS, CDR2 YFSETQ. Trimming removed 4 bases at V and 2 bases at J, with 13 bases between. The CDR3 length is 14 residues.

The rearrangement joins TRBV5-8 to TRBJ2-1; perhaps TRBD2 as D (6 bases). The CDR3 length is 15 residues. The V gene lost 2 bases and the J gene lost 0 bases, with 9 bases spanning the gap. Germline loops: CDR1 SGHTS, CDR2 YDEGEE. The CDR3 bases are TGTGCCAGCAGCTTTGGGAGGAGCTCCTACAATGAGCAGTTCTTC. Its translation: CASSFGRSSYNEQFF.